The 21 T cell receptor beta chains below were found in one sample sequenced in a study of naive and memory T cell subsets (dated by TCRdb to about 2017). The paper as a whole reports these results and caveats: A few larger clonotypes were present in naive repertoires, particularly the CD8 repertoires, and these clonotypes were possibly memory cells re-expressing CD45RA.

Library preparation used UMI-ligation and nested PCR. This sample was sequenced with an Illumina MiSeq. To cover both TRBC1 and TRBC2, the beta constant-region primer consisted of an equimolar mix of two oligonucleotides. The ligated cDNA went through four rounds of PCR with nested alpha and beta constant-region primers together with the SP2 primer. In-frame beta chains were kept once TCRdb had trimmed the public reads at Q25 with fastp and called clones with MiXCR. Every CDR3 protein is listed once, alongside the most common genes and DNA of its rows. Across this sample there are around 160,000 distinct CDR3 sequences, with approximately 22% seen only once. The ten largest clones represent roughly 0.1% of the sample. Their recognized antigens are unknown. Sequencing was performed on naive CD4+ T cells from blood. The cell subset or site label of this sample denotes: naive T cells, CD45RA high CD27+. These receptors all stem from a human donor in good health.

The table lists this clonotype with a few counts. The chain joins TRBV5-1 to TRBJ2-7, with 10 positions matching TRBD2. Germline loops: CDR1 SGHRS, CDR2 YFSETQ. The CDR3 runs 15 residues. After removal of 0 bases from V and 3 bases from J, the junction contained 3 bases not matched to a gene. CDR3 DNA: TGCGCCAGCAGCTTGGCCGGACTAGCGGACTACGAGCAGTACTTC. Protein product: CASSLAGLADYEQYF.

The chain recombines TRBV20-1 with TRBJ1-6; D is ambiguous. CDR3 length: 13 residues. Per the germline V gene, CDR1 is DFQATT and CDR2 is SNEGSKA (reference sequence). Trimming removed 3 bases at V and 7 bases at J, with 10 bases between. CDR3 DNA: TGCAGTGCTAGTGGAGTTCCAAATTCACCCCTCCACTTT. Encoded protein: CSASGVPNSPLHF.

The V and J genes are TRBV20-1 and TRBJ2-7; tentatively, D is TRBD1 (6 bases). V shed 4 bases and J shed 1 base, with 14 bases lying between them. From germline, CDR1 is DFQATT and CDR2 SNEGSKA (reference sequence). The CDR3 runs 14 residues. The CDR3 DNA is TGCAGTGCTAATACACAGGGTACGTCCTACGAGCAGTACTTC. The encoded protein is CSANTQGTSYEQYF.

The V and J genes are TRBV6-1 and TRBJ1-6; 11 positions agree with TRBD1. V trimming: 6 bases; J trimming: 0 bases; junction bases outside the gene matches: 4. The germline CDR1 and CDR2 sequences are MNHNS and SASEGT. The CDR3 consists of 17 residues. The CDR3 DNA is TGTGCCAGCAGGGGACAGGGGGTGTCCTCCTATAATTCACCCCTCCACTTT. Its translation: CASRGQGVSSYNSPLHF.

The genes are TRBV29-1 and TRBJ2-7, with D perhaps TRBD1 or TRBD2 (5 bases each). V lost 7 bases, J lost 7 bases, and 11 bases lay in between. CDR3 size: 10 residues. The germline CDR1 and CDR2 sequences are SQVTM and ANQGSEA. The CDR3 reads CSAGEGEQYF. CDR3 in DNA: TGCAGCGCCGGTGAGGGGGAGCAGTACTTC.

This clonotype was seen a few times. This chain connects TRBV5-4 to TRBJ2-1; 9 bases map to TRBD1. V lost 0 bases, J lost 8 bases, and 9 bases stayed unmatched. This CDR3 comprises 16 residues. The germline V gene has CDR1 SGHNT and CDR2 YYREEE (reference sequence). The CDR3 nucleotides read TGTGCCAGCAGCTTGGTTCGGGACAGGGCAACGGATGAGCAGTTCTTC. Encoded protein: CASSLVRDRATDEQFF.

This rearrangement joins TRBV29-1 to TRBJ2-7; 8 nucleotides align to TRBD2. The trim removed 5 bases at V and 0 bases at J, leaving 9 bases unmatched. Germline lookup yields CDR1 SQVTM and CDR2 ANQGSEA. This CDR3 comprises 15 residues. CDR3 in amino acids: CSVTWSSGNSYEQYF. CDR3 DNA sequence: TGCAGCGTTACTTGGAGTAGCGGGAACTCCTACGAGCAGTACTTC.

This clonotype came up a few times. This chain's CDR3 is CACSGTQLNEQFF. CDR3 sequence (DNA): TGTGCCTGCTCCGGGACTCAACTCAATGAGCAGTTCTTC. The V gene is TRBV30, the J gene TRBJ2-1; perhaps TRBD2 as D (6 bases). Germline V gene sequence: CDR1 GTSNPN, CDR2 SVGIG (reference sequence). This CDR3 spans 13 amino acids. V was clipped by 6 bases and J by 6 bases, with 15 bases between them.

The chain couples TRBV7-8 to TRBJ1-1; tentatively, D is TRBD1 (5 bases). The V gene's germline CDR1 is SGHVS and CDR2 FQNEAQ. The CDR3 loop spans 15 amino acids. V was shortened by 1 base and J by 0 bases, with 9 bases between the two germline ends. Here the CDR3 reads CASSLVRAMNTEAFF. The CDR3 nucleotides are TGTGCCAGCAGCTTAGTCAGGGCCATGAACACTGAAGCTTTCTTT.

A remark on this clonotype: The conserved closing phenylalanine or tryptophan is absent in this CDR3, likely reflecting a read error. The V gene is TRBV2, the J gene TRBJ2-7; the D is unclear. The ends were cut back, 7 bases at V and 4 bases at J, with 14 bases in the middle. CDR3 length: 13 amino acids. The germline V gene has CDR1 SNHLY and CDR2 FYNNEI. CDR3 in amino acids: CASTYSYGYEQYY. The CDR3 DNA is TGTGCCAGCACCTACTCGTATGGGTACGAGCAGTACTAC.

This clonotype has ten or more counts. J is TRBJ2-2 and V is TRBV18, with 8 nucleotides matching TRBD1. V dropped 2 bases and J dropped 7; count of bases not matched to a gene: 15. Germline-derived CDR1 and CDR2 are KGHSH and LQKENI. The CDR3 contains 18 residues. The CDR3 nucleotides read TGTGCCAGCTCACCAAGGACAGGGCAAATCGGTCCTGGCGGGGAGCTGTTTTTT. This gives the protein CASSPRTGQIGPGGELFF.

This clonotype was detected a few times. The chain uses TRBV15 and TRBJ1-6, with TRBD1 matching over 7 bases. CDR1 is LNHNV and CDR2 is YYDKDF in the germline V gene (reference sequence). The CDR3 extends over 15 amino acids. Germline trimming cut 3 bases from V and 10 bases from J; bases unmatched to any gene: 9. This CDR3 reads CATSSLPGQQSPLHF. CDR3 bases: TGTGCCACCAGCAGCTTACCGGGACAGCAATCACCCCTCCACTTT.

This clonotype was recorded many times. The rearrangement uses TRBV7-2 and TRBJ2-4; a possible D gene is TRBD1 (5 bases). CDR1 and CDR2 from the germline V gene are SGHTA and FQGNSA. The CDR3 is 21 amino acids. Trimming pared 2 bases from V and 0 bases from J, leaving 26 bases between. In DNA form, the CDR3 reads TGTGCCAGCAGCTTAACCCTCCTCGGGCAGGGCGTGACTCTAGCCAAAAACATTCAGTACTTC. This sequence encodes CASSLTLLGQGVTLAKNIQYF.

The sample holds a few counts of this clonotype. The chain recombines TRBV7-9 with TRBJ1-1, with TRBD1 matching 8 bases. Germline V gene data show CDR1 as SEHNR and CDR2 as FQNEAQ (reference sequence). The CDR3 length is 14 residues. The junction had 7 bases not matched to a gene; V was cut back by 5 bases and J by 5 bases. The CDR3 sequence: CASSPMRQGTEAFF. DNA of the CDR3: TGTGCCAGCAGCCCAATGAGACAGGGGACTGAAGCTTTCTTT.

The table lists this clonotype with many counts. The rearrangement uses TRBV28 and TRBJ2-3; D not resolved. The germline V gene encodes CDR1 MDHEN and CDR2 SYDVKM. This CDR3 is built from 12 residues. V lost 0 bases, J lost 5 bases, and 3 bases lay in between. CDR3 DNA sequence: TGTGCCAGCAGTTTATGGTTAGATACGCAGTATTTT. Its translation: CASSLWLDTQYF.

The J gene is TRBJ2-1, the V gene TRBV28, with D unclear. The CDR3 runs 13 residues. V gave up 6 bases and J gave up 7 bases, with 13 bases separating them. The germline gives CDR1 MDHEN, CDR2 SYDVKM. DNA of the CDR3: TGTGCCAGCAGCCCGTCTCCCCCTAATGAGCAGTTCTTC. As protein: CASSPSPPNEQFF.

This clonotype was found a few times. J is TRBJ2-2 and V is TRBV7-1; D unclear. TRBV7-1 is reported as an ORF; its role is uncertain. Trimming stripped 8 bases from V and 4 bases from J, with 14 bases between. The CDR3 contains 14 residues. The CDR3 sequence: CASSVPQVTGELFF. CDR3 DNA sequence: TGTGCCAGCTCGGTGCCCCAAGTCACCGGGGAGCTGTTTTTT.

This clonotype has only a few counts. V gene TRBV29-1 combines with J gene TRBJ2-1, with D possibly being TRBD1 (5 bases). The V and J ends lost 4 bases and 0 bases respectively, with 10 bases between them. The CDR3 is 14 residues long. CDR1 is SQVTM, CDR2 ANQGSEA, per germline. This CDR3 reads CSVAQVNSYNEQFF. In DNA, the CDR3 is TGCAGCGTTGCACAGGTCAACTCCTACAATGAGCAGTTCTTC.

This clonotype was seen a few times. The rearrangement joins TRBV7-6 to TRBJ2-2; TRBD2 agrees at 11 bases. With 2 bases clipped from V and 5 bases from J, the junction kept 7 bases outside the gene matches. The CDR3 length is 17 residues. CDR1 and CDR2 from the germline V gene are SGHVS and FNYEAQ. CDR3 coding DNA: TGTGCCAGCAGCTTACAGACTAGCGGGATGAGGACCGGGGAGCTGTTTTTT. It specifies CASSLQTSGMRTGELFF.

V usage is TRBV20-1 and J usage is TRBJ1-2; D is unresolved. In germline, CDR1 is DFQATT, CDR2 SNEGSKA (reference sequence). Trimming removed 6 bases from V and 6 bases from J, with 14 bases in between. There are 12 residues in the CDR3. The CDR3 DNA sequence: TGCAGTGCCCGGCAGCAGGTCGATGGCTACACCTTC. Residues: CSARQQVDGYTF.

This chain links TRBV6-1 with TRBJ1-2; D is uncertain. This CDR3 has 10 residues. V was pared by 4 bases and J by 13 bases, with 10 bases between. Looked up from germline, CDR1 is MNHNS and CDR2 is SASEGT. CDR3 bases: TGTGCCAGCAGTGTCAACGTACCCACCTTC. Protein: CASSVNVPTF.